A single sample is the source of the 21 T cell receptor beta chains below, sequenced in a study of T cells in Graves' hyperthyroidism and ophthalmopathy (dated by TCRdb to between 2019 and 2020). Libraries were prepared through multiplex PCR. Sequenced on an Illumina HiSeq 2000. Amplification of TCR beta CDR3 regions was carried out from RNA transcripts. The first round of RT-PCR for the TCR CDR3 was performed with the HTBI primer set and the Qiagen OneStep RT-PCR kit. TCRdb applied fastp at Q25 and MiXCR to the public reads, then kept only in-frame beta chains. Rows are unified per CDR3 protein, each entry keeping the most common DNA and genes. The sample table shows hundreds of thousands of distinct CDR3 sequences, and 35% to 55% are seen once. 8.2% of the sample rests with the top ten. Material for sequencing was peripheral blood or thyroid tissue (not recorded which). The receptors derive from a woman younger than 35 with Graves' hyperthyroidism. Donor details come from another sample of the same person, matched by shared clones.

CDR3 coding DNA: TGTGCCAGCAGCTTAATCGGGGTCACAGCTTCCTACGAGCAGTACTTC. Its protein product is CASSLIGVTASYEQYF. The chain uses TRBV7-9 and TRBJ2-7; a weak D match, TRBD2 (5 bases). This CDR3 comprises 16 residues. Germline V gives CDR1 SEHNR, CDR2 FQNEAQ (reference sequence). Deletions cut 2 bases from V and 1 base from J, with 15 bases between. Variable domain in full (rest from reference TRBV7-9 and TRBJ2-7): DTGVSQNPRHKITKRGQNVTFRCDPISEHNRLYWYRQTLGQGPEFLTYFQNEAQLEKSRLLSDRFSAERPKGSFSTLEIQRTEQGDSAMYLCASSLIGVTASYEQYFGPGTRLTVT.

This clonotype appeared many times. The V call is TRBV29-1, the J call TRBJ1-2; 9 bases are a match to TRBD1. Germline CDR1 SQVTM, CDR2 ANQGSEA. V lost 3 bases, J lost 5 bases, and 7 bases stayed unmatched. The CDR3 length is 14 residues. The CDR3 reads CSVDSLGTGYGYTF. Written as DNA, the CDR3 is TGCAGCGTTGATTCTCTGGGGACAGGGTATGGCTACACCTTC.

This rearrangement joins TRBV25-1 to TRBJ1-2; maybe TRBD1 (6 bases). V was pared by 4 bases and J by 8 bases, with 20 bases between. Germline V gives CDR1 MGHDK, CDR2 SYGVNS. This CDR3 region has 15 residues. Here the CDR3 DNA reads TGTGCCAGCAGTGCTAGAGGCCAGGGGAGTTACGGCTACACCTTC. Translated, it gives CASSARGQGSYGYTF.

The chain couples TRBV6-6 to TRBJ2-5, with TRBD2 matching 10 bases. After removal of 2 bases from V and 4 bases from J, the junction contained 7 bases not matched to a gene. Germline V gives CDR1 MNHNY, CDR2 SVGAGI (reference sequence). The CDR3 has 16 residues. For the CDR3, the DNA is TGTGCCAGCAGTTACGAAGCGGGAGGGGCTTCAGAGACCCAGTACTTC. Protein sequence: CASSYEAGGASETQYF.

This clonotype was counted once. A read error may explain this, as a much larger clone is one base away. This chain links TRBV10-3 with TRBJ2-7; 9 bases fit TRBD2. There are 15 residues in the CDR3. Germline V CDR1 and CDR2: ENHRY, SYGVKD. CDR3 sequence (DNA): TGTGCCATCAGTGACTGGGCGGGAGGGGTGTACGGGCAGTACTTC. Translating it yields CAISDWAGGVYGQYF.

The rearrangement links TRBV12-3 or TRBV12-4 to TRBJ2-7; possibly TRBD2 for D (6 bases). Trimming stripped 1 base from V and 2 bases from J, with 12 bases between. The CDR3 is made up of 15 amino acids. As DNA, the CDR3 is TGTGCCAGCAGTTTAGGGGGAGGCCTAACCTACGAGCAGTACTTC. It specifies CASSLGGGLTYEQYF.

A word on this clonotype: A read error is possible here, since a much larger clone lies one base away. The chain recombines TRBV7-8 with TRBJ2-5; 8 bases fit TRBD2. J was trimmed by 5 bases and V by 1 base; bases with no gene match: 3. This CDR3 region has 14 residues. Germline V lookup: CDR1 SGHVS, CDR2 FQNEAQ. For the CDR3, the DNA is TGTGCCAGCAGCTTAGGGGGACTAGAGGAGACCCAGTACTTC. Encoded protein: CASSLGGLEETQYF.

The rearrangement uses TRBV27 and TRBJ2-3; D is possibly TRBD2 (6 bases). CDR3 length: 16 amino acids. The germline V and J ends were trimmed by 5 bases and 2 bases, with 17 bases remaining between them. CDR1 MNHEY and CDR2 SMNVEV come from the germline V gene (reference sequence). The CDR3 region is CASSVPTGVATDTQYF. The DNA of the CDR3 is TGTGCCAGCAGTGTACCGACGGGGGTAGCCACAGATACGCAGTATTTT.

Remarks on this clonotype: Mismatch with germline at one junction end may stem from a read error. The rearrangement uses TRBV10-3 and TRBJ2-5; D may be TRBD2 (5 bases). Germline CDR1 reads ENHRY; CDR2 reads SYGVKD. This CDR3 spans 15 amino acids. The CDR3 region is CASSFGLEVEETQYF. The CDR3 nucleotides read TGTGCCAGCAGTTTTGGATTGGAGGTGGAAGAGACCCAGTACTTC.

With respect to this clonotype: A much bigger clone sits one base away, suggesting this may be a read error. The CDR3 is CASSFRLAGVAEQHF. As DNA, the CDR3 is TGTGCTAGCAGCTTCCGACTAGCGGGAGTGGCCGAGCAGCACTTC. V is TRBV7-7 and J is TRBJ2-7; TRBD2 aligns across 12 bases. The CDR3 totals 15 residues. The germline V gene encodes CDR1 SSHAT and CDR2 FNYEAQ (reference sequence).

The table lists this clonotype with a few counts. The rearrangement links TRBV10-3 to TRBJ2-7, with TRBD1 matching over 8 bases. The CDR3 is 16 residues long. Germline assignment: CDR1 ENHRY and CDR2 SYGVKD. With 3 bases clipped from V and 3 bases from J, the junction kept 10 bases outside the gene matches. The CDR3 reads CAISDPGQVRGYEQYF. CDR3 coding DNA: TGTGCCATCAGTGACCCGGGACAGGTCAGGGGCTACGAGCAGTACTTC.

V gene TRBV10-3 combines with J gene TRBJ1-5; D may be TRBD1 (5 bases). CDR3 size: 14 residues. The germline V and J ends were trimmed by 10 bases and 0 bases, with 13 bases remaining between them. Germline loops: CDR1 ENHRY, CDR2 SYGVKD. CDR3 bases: TGTGCCAGCACCCGTGGGGCTAGCAATCAGCCCCAGCATTTT. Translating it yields CASTRGASNQPQHF.

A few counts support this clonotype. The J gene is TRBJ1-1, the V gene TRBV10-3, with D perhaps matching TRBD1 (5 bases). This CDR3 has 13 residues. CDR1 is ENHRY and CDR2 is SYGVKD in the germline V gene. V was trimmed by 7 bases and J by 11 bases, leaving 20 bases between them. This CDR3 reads CAINSGTAGEAFF. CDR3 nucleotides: TGTGCCATCAACTCCGGGACCGCCGGCGAGGCTTTCTTT.

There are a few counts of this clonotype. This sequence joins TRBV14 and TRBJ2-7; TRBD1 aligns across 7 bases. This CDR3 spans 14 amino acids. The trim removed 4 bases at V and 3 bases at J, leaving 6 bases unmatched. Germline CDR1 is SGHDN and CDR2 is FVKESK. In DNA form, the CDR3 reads TGTGCCAGCAGCCCGAGGGGGCAGCGCTACGAGCAGTACTTC. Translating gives CASSPRGQRYEQYF.

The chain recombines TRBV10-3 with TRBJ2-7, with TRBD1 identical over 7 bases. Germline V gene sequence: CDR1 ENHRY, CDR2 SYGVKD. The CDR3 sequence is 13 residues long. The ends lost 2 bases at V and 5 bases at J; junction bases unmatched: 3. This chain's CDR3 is CAISEDREDEQYF. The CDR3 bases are TGTGCCATCAGTGAGGACAGGGAAGACGAGCAGTACTTC.

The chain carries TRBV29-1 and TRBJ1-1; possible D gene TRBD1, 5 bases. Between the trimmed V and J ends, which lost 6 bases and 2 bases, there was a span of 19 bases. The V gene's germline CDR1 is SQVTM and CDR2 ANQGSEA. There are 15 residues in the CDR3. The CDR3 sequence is CSVLGPGTLNTEAFF. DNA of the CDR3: TGCAGCGTATTAGGCCCCGGGACTCTAAACACTGAAGCTTTCTTT.

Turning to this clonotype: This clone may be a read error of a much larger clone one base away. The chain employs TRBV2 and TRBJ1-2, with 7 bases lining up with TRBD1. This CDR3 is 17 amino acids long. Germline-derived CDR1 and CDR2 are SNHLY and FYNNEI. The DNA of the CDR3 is TGTGCCATCAGTGATCATCGGGCGCTACAGGGGCCGCGGGGCTACACCTTC. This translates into CAISDHRALQGPRGYTF.

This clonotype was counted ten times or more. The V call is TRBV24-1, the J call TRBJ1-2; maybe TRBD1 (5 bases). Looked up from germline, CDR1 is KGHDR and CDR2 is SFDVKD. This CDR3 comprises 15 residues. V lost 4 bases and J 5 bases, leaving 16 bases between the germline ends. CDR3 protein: CATSDPDSPEYGYTF. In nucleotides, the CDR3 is TGTGCCACCAGTGACCCAGACAGCCCTGAGTATGGCTACACCTTC.

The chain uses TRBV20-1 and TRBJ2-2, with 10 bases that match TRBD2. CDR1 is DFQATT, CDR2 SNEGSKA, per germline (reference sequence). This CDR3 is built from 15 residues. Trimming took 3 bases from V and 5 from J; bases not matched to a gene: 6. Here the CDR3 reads CSASRLAGDTGELFF. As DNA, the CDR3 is TGCAGTGCTAGCCGCCTAGCGGGAGATACCGGGGAGCTGTTTTTT.

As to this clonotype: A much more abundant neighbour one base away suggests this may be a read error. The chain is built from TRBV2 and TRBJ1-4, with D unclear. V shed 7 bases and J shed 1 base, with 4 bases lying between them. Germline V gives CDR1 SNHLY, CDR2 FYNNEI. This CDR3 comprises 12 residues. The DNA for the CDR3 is TGTGCCAGCACCGTAACTAATGAAAAACTGTTTTTT. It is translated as CASTVTNEKLFF.

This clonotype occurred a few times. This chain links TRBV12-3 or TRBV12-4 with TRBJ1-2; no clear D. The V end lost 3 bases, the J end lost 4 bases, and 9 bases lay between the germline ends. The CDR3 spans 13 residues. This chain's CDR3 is CASSFREAYGYTF. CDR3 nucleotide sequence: TGTGCCAGCAGTTTTAGGGAAGCCTATGGCTACACCTTC.